These T cell receptor beta chains were read from a single sample in a study of identical twins' blood T cells. TCRdb itself ran the 5' RACE reads through MiXCR, one entry per CDR3 protein. The table records 300,000 to 400,000 distinct CDR3 sequences, about 28% of them present only once. Input material: PBMCs. These receptors came from a woman between 18 and 55 years old in good health. Each CDR3 is given with its conserved first and last residue. Each record gives: D gene, J gene, clone size, V gene, CDR3 DNA, CDR3 protein. The D gene is left open where the match is weak. Some rows mark clone size as missing; the rest say once, few, many or name a class of expanded clone.

TRBD1 | TRBJ1-6 | once | TRBV6-5 | TGTGCCAGCAGTTATACCAGACAGGGAAAAAATTCACCCCTCCACTTT | CASSYTRQGKNSPLHF
- | TRBJ2-3 | - | TRBV9 | TGTGCCAGCAGCGTAGAGTTGGCGGGGCTCACAGATACGCAGTATTTT | CASSVELAGLTDTQYF
- | TRBJ1-2 | - | TRBV6-2/TRBV6-3 | TGTGCCAGCAGCCGACAGATCAACTATGGCTACACCTTC | CASSRQINYGYTF
TRBD1 | TRBJ1-2 | few | TRBV6-5 | TGTGCCAGCAGAGGACAGGGGGCCGTCGGCTACACCTTC | CASRGQGAVGYTF
- | TRBJ2-1 | - | TRBV24-1 | TGTGCCACCAGTGAGGCCGGGCCGAGCTCCTACAATGAGCAGTTCTTC | CATSEAGPSSYNEQFF
- | TRBJ2-6 | - | TRBV28 | TGTGCCAGCAGCCTACCTCCAGGCTCTGGGGCCAACGTCCTGACTTTC | CASSLPPGSGANVLTF
- | TRBJ2-1 | few | TRBV3-1 | TGTGCCAGCAGCCTTCCTAGCAATGAGCAGTTCTTC | CASSLPSNEQFF
- | TRBJ1-2 | - | TRBV7-6 | TGTGCCAGCAGCCCCGCGGGTATCCAACAAGACAGCTACACCTTC | CASSPAGIQQDSYTF
- | TRBJ2-1 | few | TRBV12-3/TRBV12-4 | TGTGCCAGCGGAATTCCCAATGAGCAGTTCTTC | CASGIPNEQFF
- | TRBJ2-2 | - | TRBV6-4 | TGTGCCAGCAGTCATTCGACAGCAGCGAACACCGGGGAGCTGTTTTTT | CASSHSTAANTGELFF
- | TRBJ2-2 | - | TRBV21-1 | TGTGCCAGCAGCAAAGCCGGGGCCTACACCGGGGAGCTGTTTTTT | CASSKAGAYTGELFF
TRBD2 | TRBJ2-1 | few | TRBV5-1 | TGCGCCAGCAGCTTGCGTGTTCCTAGCGGGGGAGGTAATGAGCAGTTCTTC | CASSLRVPSGGGNEQFF
- | TRBJ2-7 | - | TRBV3-1 | TGTGCCAGCTCCAGGGTTGCCTACGAGCAGTACTTC | CASSRVAYEQYF
- | TRBJ2-7 | - | TRBV6-4 | TGTGCCAGCAGTGCTTCCTTCTTCCACGGGCAGTACTTC | CASSASFFHGQYF
- | TRBJ1-4 | few | TRBV20-1 | TGCAGTGCTAGCAGGGAGAATGAAAAACTGTTTTTT | CSASRENEKLFF
- | TRBJ1-1 | once | TRBV11-2 | TGTGCCAGCAGCCCCACATGGGAAACCAGGAACACTGAAGCTTTCTTT | CASSPTWETRNTEAFF
- | TRBJ1-2 | many | TRBV9 | TGTGCCAGCAGCGAGTCAGTAACTAACTATGGCTACACCTTC | CASSESVTNYGYTF
- | TRBJ1-3 | few | TRBV20-1 | TGCAGTGCTAGAGTCCCGGGGAGCTCTGGAAACACCATATATTTT | CSARVPGSSGNTIYF
TRBD2 | TRBJ2-7 | few | TRBV20-1 | TGCAGTGCTAGAGGGTTAGCGGGAGGTCTAAATTACGAGCAGTACTTC | CSARGLAGGLNYEQYF
- | TRBJ2-3 | - | TRBV7-9 | TGTGCCAGCAGCTCCCGACGACTAATAGGTGATACGCAGTATTTT | CASSSRRLIGDTQYF
- | TRBJ2-3 | - | TRBV29-1 | TGCAGCGTTGAACCCCCTTTCCAGACAGATACGCAGTATTTT | CSVEPPFQTDTQYF
TRBD1 | TRBJ1-2 | many | TRBV6-1 | TGTGCCAGCAGTGAACCCCCGGACAGGGGAGGGAATGGCTACACCTTC | CASSEPPDRGGNGYTF
TRBD2 | TRBJ2-7 | - | TRBV20-1 | TGCAGTGCTAGAGCGGGACTAGATCACTTC | CSARAGLDHF
TRBD2 | TRBJ2-2 | - | TRBV4-3 | TGCGCCAGCAGCCAATCCGGACTAGCGGGGCACACCGGGGAGCTGTTTTTT | CASSQSGLAGHTGELFF
TRBD2 | TRBJ2-1 | - | TRBV2 | TGTGCCAGCAGTCTGAGCGGGGGGGCTTACAATGAGCAGTTCTTC | CASSLSGGAYNEQFF
- | TRBJ1-4 | - | TRBV9 | TGTGCCAGCAGCGAAGGAGGGCTTGGGGAAAAACTGTTTTTT | CASSEGGLGEKLFF
- | TRBJ1-1 | - | TRBV19 | TGTGCCAGTAGTGCCGCTGGGACCCTACTCCAAGCTTTCTTT | CASSAAGTLLQAFF
TRBD2 | TRBJ2-1 | - | TRBV5-1 | TGCGCCAGCAGCTTGTACCCGACTAGCGGGAGACTCCATGAGCAGTTCTTC | CASSLYPTSGRLHEQFF
TRBD2 | TRBJ2-3 | few | TRBV2 | TGTGCCGGATTAACGGTACGCGGGGGGGCAGAAGATACGCAGTATTTT | CAGLTVRGGAEDTQYF
- | TRBJ2-3 | - | TRBV7-7 | TGTGCTAGCAGCTTAAGAGCTAACACAGATACGCAGTATTTT | CASSLRANTDTQYF
TRBD2 | TRBJ2-1 | - | TRBV20-1 | TGCAGTGCTAGTTGGGCGGGAGTGGCCTACAATGAGCAGTTCTTC | CSASWAGVAYNEQFF
TRBD1 | TRBJ1-1 | few | TRBV18 | TGTGCCAGCCGACAGGGGGCTAATATGAACACTGAAGCTTTCTTT | CASRQGANMNTEAFF
- | TRBJ1-2 | - | TRBV20-1 | TGCAGTGTTTGGGTGCCCCGGGCGGGTGGCTACACCTTC | CSVWVPRAGGYTF
- | TRBJ1-5 | - | TRBV6-2/TRBV6-3 | TGTGCCAGCAGTGCCTTTGGGACGAGCAATCAGCCCCAGCATTTT | CASSAFGTSNQPQHF
TRBD1 | TRBJ1-2 | - | TRBV29-1 | TGCAGCGTTGAAAGCCGGGACAGGAGAGCTAACTATGGCTACACCTTC | CSVESRDRRANYGYTF
TRBD2 | TRBJ2-3 | few | TRBV10-3 | TGTGCCATCAGGGCTAGCGGGGGCCCTACAGATACGCAGTATTTT | CAIRASGGPTDTQYF
- | TRBJ2-1 | - | TRBV12-3/TRBV12-4 | TGTGCCAGCAGTTTAAAGGGATCCTTCCATGAGCAGTTCTTC | CASSLKGSFHEQFF
- | TRBJ2-2 | - | TRBV3-1 | TGTGCCAGCAGCCAAGCTAGTGAAGACACCGGGGAGCTGTTTTTT | CASSQASEDTGELFF
- | TRBJ2-1 | - | TRBV2 | TGTGCCAGCAGGGAAGATAAACAGTTCTTC | CASREDKQFF
- | TRBJ1-2 | few | TRBV12-5 | TGTGCTAGTGGTTTGGAAGGGGTCCGGGGCTACACCTTC | CASGLEGVRGYTF
- | TRBJ2-3 | many | TRBV12-3/TRBV12-4 | TGTGCCAGCACTTTGATGCGCCAAAGTGGAGATACGCAGTATTTT | CASTLMRQSGDTQYF